The 5 T cell receptor beta chains in this list originate from one sample, sequenced in a study of CD8+CD57+ T cells in acquired aplastic anemia. All sequencing subjects had displayed CD8+CD57+ cell expansion on flow cytometry. CDR3 and TCR beta VDJ profiling relied on a genomic DNA template. TCRdb recomputed calls from the reads with MiXCR, one row per CDR3 protein. The sample yields some 180,000 distinct CDR3 sequences, roughly 50% seen once. Source material: sorted CD4+, CD8+, or CD8+CD57+ T cells (not recorded which) from PBMCs. Receptors originate from a human donor with aplastic anemia.

This clonotype has a handful of counts. The chain couples TRBV29-1 to TRBJ2-5; D remains unclear. This CDR3 contains 14 residues. Germline V gene lookup returns CDR1 SQVTM and CDR2 ANQGSEA. V was shortened by 4 bases and J by 3 bases, with 15 bases between the two germline ends. The CDR3 region has the DNA TGCAGCGTTGGGCTGTTGGGATTGGAAGAGACCCAGTACTTC. Its translation: CSVGLLGLEETQYF.

This chain connects TRBV7-8 to TRBJ1-2; TRBD1 agrees at 7 bases. Germline-derived CDR1 and CDR2 are SGHVS and FQNEAQ. The junction had 2 bases not matched to a gene; V was cut back by 5 bases and J by 8 bases. The CDR3 totals 11 residues. The CDR3 here is CASSRGRGYTF. CDR3 DNA: TGTGCCAGCAGCAGGGGGCGAGGCTACACCTTC.

The chain employs TRBV12-5 and TRBJ2-6; TRBD1 matches 8 bases. V gave up 5 bases and J gave up 2 bases; unmatched junction bases: 5. There are 16 residues in the CDR3. CDR1 is LGHNT and CDR2 is FRNRAP in the germline V gene. CDR3 region: CASGPLTGAGANVLTF. CDR3 bases: TGTGCTAGTGGTCCCCTGACAGGGGCTGGGGCCAACGTCCTGACTTTC.

The chain uses TRBV5-1 and TRBJ1-1, with TRBD1 matching 8 bases. Trimming removed 4 bases from V and 5 bases from J; junction bases left unmatched: 10. The CDR3 sequence is 15 residues long. Germline CDR1 and CDR2: SGHRS and YFSETQ. The CDR3 coding sequence is TGCGCCAGCAGCCCAGGACAGGGAAGGGGGACTGAAGCTTTCTTT. Translated, it gives CASSPGQGRGTEAFF.

This clonotype was recorded a few times. The gene calls are TRBV20-1 and TRBJ1-5; possibly TRBD1 for D (6 bases). The CDR3 is made up of 13 amino acids. V lost 5 bases and J 4 bases, leaving 12 bases between the germline ends. CDR1 DFQATT and CDR2 SNEGSKA come from the germline V gene (reference sequence). Here the CDR3 DNA reads TGCAGTGCTGAGGACAGCCAAAATCAGCCCCAGCATTTT. Its protein product is CSAEDSQNQPQHF.